This T cell receptor beta chain was sequenced during a study of CD8+ T cells in alopecia areata. Study overall: Each day, treated patients took oral tofacitinib twice, at 5 to 10 mg per dose. Overall study results and limits: Normal-skin resident alphabeta T cells also appear among scalp sample sequences.

The V end lost 0 bases, the J end lost 4 bases, and 12 bases lay between the germline ends. The germline CDR1 and CDR2 sequences are LGHNA and YSLEER. There are 15 residues in the CDR3. Comment on this clone: The antigen is unknown.

Extracted RNA was reverse transcribed into cDNA, the sequencing template. Method: immunoSEQ multiplex PCR; TCRdb's copy keeps in-frame clones and lacks some. Among 100,000 to 130,000 clones listed, less than 90% were seen once. The treatment: oral pan-JAK inhibitor, 5-10 mg twice daily. The starting material was CD8+ T cells sorted from blood, obtained at week 24, from a patient treated with tofacitinib. This sequence joins TRBV4-3 and TRBJ1-1, with a weak D call TRBD1 (5 bases). This receptor was obtained from a human donor with alopecia areata. This CDR3 is CASSQDGGLSTEAFF. DNA for the CDR3: TGCGCCAGCAGCCAAGACGGGGGGTTGAGCACTGAAGCTTTCTTT.